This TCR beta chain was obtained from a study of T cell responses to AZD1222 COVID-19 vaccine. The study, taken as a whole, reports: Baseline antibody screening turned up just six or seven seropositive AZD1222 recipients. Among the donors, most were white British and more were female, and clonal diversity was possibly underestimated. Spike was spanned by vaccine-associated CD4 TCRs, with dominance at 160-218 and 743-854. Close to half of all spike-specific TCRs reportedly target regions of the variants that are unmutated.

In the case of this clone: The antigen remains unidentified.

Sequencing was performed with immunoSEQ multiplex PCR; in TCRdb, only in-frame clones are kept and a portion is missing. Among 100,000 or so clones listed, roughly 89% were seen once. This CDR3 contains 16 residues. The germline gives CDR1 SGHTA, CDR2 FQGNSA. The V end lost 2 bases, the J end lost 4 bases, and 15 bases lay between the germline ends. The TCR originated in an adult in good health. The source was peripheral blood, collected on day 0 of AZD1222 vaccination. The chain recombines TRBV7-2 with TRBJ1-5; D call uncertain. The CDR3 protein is CASSLNPGALNQPQHF. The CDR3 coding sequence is TGTGCCAGCAGCTTAAATCCAGGCGCCCTAAATCAGCCCCAGCATTTT.